The 11 T cell receptor beta chains presented below share a single source sample, sequenced in a study of T cell responses to AZD1222 COVID-19 vaccine. Assay used: immunoSEQ multiplex PCR; TCRdb lists only in-frame clones, some missing. The data hold more than 85,000 clones, with more than 75% observed a single time. The material sequenced was peripheral blood, taken on day 0 of AZD1222 vaccination. These receptors came from an adult in good health.

This clone was counted once. This rearrangement joins TRBV29-1 to TRBJ2-3; tentative D call: TRBD1 (6 bases). CDR1 and CDR2 (germline): SQVTM, ANQGSEA. CDR3 size: 12 residues. Trimming pared 8 bases from V and 0 bases from J, leaving 9 bases between. The CDR3 DNA is TGCAGCTTGGGGGCGAGCACAGATACGCAGTATTTT. Translation gives CSLGASTDTQYF.

V gene TRBV7-8 combines with J gene TRBJ1-4, with TRBD1 matching 7 bases. Germline V gene lookup returns CDR1 SGHVS and CDR2 FQNEAQ. This CDR3 is built from 14 residues. J lost 6 bases, V lost 1 base, and 2 bases had no gene match. CDR3 bases: TGTGCCAGCAGCTTAGGAGGGACAGATGAAAAACTGTTTTTT. Its protein product is CASSLGGTDEKLFF.

The sample holds one count of this clone. The gene calls are TRBV27 and TRBJ2-1; D is unclear. The CDR3 is 11 residues long. Germline-derived CDR1 and CDR2 are MNHEY and SMNVEV (reference sequence). V was trimmed by 6 bases and J by 2 bases, leaving 2 bases between them. The CDR3 DNA reads TGTGCCAGCAGCACCTACAATGAGCAGTTCTTC. Translation gives CASSTYNEQFF.

V is TRBV7-8 and J is TRBJ2-2, with D perhaps TRBD1 (6 bases). CDR1 and CDR2 (germline): SGHVS, FQNEAQ. The CDR3 covers 15 residues. Trimming pared 5 bases from V and 4 bases from J, leaving 14 bases between. CDR3 amino acids: CASSLEGERTGELFF. The CDR3 DNA reads TGTGCCAGCAGCCTCGAGGGGGAGCGCACCGGGGAGCTGTTTTTT.

The V and J genes are TRBV19 and TRBJ2-7, with 14 bases lining up with TRBD2. The V gene end was trimmed by 4 bases and the J gene end by 2 bases; junction bases not matched to a gene: 1. CDR1 is LNHDA and CDR2 is SQIVND in the germline V gene (reference sequence). The CDR3 has 15 amino acids. The CDR3 sequence: CASSTGLAGAYEQYF. CDR3 bases: TGTGCCAGTAGTACGGGACTAGCGGGGGCCTACGAGCAGTACTTC. Supplemented by reference TRBV19 and TRBJ2-7, the full variable domain reads DGGITQSPKYLFRKEGQNVTLSCEQNLNHDAMYWYRQDPGQGLRLIYYSQIVNDFQKGDIAEGYSVSREKKESFPLTVTSAQKNPTAFYLCASSTGLAGAYEQYFGPGTRLTVT.

The chain couples TRBV2 to TRBJ2-7; 8 bases map to TRBD1. Germline-derived CDR1 and CDR2 are SNHLY and FYNNEI. CDR3 size: 15 residues. V trimming: 6 bases; J trimming: 1 base; junction bases outside the gene matches: 8. CDR3: CASSRTGPPSYEQYF. The CDR3, as DNA: TGTGCCAGCAGCCGGACAGGGCCCCCTTCCTACGAGCAGTACTTC.

The chain uses TRBV4-3 and TRBJ1-1; D gene unclear. CDR1 is LGHNA and CDR2 is YSLEER in the germline V gene. This CDR3 contains 14 residues. V lost 4 bases to trimming and J lost 0 bases, with 9 bases between them. CDR3 protein: CASSPTPMNTEAFF. DNA for the CDR3: TGCGCCAGCAGCCCAACCCCAATGAACACTGAAGCTTTCTTT.

The chain carries TRBV2 and TRBJ2-5; D might be TRBD1 or TRBD2, each matching 5 bases. This CDR3 comprises 13 residues. V lost 5 bases to trimming and J lost 2 bases, with 9 bases between them. Germline assignment: CDR1 SNHLY and CDR2 FYNNEI. The CDR3 nucleotides read TGTGCCAGCAGTAGGGGACCACAAGAGACCCAGTACTTC. Translated, it gives CASSRGPQETQYF.

The chain joins TRBV6-5 to TRBJ1-6; D gene ambiguous. V lost 6 bases, J lost 0 bases, and 6 bases lay in between. The CDR3 has 14 residues. CDR1 and CDR2 from the germline V gene are MNHEY and SVGAGI. CDR3: CASSDNSYNSPLHF. As DNA, the CDR3 is TGTGCCAGCAGCGACAACTCCTATAATTCACCCCTCCACTTT.

The chain joins TRBV20-1 to TRBJ2-7, with TRBD2 matching 10 bases. With 4 bases clipped from V and 6 bases from J, the junction kept 12 bases outside the gene matches. This CDR3 has 15 residues. Germline lookup yields CDR1 DFQATT and CDR2 SNEGSKA (reference sequence). This CDR3 is CSANDPAGGSVEQYF. CDR3 DNA sequence: TGCAGTGCTAATGACCCAGCGGGAGGGTCGGTCGAGCAGTACTTC.

The V call is TRBV28, the J call TRBJ1-1; D is unresolved. Trimming took off 6 bases at V and 6 bases at J, with 14 bases between the two ends. Germline values: CDR1 MDHEN, CDR2 SYDVKM. The CDR3 consists of 13 residues. As DNA, the CDR3 is TGTGCCAGCAGGCCGGGGAATTCTGCTGAAGCTTTCTTT. Encoded protein: CASRPGNSAEAFF.